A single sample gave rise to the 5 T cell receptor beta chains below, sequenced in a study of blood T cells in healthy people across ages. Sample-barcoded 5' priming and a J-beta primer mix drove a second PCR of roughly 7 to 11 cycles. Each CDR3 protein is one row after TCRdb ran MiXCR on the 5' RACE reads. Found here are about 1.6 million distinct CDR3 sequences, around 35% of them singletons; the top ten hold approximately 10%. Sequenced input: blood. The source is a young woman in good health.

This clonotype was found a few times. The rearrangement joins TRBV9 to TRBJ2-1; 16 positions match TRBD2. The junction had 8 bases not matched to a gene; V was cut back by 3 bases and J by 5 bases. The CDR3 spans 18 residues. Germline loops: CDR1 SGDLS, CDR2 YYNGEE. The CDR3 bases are TGTGCCAGCAGCGAGGGACTAGCGGGGGGGCTGATGGACAATGAGCAGTTCTTC. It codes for CASSEGLAGGLMDNEQFF.

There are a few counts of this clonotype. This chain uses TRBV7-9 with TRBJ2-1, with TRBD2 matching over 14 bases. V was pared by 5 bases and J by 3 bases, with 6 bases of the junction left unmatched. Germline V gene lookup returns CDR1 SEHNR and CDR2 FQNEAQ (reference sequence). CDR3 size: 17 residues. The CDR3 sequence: CASSPPGLAGGYNEQFF. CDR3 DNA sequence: TGTGCCAGCAGCCCACCAGGACTAGCGGGGGGCTACAATGAGCAGTTCTTC. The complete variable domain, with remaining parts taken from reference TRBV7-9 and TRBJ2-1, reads DTGVSQNPRHKITKRGQNVTFRCDPISEHNRLYWYRQTLGQGPEFLTYFQNEAQLEKSRLLSDRFSAERPKGSFSTLEIQRTEQGDSAMYLCASSPPGLAGGYNEQFFGPGTRLTVL.

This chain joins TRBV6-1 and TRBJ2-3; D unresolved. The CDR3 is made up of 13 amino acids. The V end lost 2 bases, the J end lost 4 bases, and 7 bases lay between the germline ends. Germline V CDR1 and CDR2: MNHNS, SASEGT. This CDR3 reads CASSELSADTQYF. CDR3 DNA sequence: TGTGCCAGCAGTGAATTGAGTGCAGATACGCAGTATTTT.

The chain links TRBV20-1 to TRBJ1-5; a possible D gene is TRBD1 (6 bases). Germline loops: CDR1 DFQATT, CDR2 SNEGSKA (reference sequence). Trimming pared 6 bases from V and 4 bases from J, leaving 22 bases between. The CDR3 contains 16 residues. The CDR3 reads CSAHRGGRRVNQPQHF. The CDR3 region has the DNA TGCAGTGCCCACCGGGGGGGCAGGCGCGTGAATCAGCCCCAGCATTTT.

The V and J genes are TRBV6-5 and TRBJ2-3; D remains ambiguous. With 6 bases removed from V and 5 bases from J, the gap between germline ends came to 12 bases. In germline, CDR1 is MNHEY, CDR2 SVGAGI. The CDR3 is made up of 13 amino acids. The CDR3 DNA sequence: TGTGCCAGCAGCTCTCTTTGGGGAGATACGCAGTATTTT. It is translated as CASSSLWGDTQYF.